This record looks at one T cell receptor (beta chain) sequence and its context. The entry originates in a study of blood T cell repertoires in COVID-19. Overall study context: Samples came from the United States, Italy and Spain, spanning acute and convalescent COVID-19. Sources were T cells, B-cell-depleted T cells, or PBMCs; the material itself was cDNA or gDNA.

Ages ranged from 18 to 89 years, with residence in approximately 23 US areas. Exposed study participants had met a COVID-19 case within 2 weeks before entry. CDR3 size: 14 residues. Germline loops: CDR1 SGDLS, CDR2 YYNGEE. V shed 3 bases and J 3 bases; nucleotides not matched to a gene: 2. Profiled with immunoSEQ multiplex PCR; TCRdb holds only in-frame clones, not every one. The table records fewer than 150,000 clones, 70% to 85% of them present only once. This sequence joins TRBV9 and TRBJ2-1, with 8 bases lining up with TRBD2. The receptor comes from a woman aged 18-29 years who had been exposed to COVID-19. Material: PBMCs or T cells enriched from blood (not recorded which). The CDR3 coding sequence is TGTGCCAGCAGCGGAGGGACTAGCTACAATGAGCAGTTCTTC. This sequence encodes CASSGGTSYNEQFF.